Sequencing of this TCR beta chain was carried out in a study of cytomegalovirus exposure and HLA in healthy donors (dated by TCRdb to between 2016 and 2019). Turning to the overall study: An earlier analysis of several hundred of the donors reported roughly 300 Gb of sequence data and around 100 million unique TCR beta sequences obtained from around 190 million T cells. About 280 gigabases of sequencing data and roughly 81 million unique TCR sequences made up an early release that covered 640 HLA-typed donors. Among the roughly 400 genotyped donors, approximately 82% belonged to the genetic ancestry cluster associated with self-reported Caucasian donors. The study was designed to test whether signatures of past pathogen exposure could be identified by cataloging public T cell receptors. Using immunosequencing, the study profiled T cell repertoires from 640 or so subjects and related those repertoires to cytomegalovirus serostatus. A separate validation cohort of 100 to 150 different subjects was used in addition to the roughly 700-subject first cohort. The study combined high-throughput TCR immunosequencing, statistical association of individual TCRs with disease status, and machine learning to predict cytomegalovirus infection status. In a later analysis, previously published TCR beta repertoires from 670 or so donors were re-analyzed and high-resolution HLA genotyping was added so that TCR occurrence patterns could be studied. The later analysis used no new phenotypic data to find candidate immune exposures, relying instead on TCR beta sequences and their occurrence across donors. An earlier analysis of 500 to 750 of the donors applied high-throughput TCR beta sequencing to assess whether each TCR beta V gene segment acted as functional or pseudogenic. Donor age, sex, ethnicity and CMV serostatus were compiled alongside the repertoire data. Genome-wide SNP genotypes for about 60% of the roughly 670 donors were used in a later genetic analysis, which treated that subset as a discovery cohort. Every discovery cohort repertoire had been produced on one sequencing platform. HLA typing covered class I and class II loci at four-digit resolution. Typing coverage varied by locus: about 629-630 donors for A, B, C, DRB1 and DQB1; approximately 500 for DQA1; 600 to 610 for DPA1; approximately 490 for DPB1. Roughly five DR-DQ haplotypes were handled as single units for association and clustering because linkage in the cohort was strong. On average, around 200,000 unique TCR beta nucleotide sequences were sequenced per donor among about 400 genotyped donors of the cohort, with 15% to 20% of those sequences being non-productive.

CDR1 and CDR2 (SGHNT, YYREEE) derive from the germline V gene (reference sequence). V loses 0 bases at its end and J loses 5 bases; junction bases beyond the gene matches: 3. Taken from cysteine to phenylalanine, the CDR3 has 15 residues. Of the read, only the CDR3 DNA is kept; its 45 bases are in frame from base 1. The cohort was made up of 666 healthy bone marrow donors. All cohort members were sampled while nominally healthy, although unrecorded immune exposures were likely present. The donor tested CMV seronegative and was one of the 352 seronegative cohort members. A peripheral blood sample was collected from each donor, and TCR beta sequencing was performed on peripheral blood mononuclear cells. The Qiagen DNeasy Blood Extraction Kit was used to extract genomic DNA from the blood cell samples. The library relied on the immunoSEQ multiplex PCR assay. For the multiplex PCR, a mixture combining 60 forward primers for TCR Vbeta segments and 13 reverse primers for TCR Jbeta segments was used. The CDR3 region of rearranged TCR beta genes was amplified from genomic DNA by a multiplex PCR assay. The Illumina HiSeq System was used to sequence the amplified TCR beta libraries as 87-base-pair reads. Processing in the source paper ran as follows. A later analysis tallied 75 million to 95 million unique TCR beta chains across the 666 repertoires, and around 10 million of those chains were shared by two or more donors. To remove PCR and sequencing errors, raw reads were error-corrected and collapsed into unique sequences using a nearest-neighbor algorithm that merged closely related sequences. Alignment of CDR3 sequences to IMGT reference sequences was used to assign V, D and J gene segments. For a sequence to be retained, at least a six-nucleotide match to both a V gene segment and a J gene segment was required. Rearrangements were classified as productive when the CDR3 lacked stop codons and remained in frame with V and J, and all other rearrangements were classified as non-productive. Following IMGT convention, CDR3 was defined as the stretch from the second conserved V-encoded cysteine up to the conserved J-encoded phenylalanine. The earlier analysis of roughly 590 of the donors excluded any sequence lacking an unambiguous match to a single V gene segment. In an earlier analysis of some 590 of the donors, a V segment was called functional when productive rearrangements were above 56.7%, and segregating when the standard deviation between donors exceeded 5%. A statistical classification framework was built to diagnose cytomegalovirus status from the catalog of TCR beta chain sequences. In a later analysis, TCR nucleotide sequences were compared against IMGT/GENE-DB human TR gene sequences so that V and J genes could be assigned. The TCRdist pipeline was used in a later analysis to assign CDR3 sequences and most-parsimonious VDJ recombination scenarios. In a later analysis, every TCR beta chain was defined by the combination of its CDR3 amino acid sequence and its V-gene family, and reads without a unique V-gene family were dropped. In a later analysis, around 600 highly shared, low-generation-probability nucleotide sequences were removed to address suspected cross-contamination and a sequencing artifact. In a later analysis, a clonal expansion index for each public chain was calculated from normalized within-repertoire ranks of inferred template counts. In a later analysis, generation probabilities were computed using a VDJ recombination model fitted to out-of-frame rearrangements, and the results were checked against IGoR. In a later analysis, TCR-TCR, TCR-HLA and TCR-CMV co-occurrence was scored with hypergeometric tests, and a repertoire-size bias correction was applied to TCR pairs. A later analysis estimated false discovery rates by permuting HLA or CMV assignments 20 times. A later analysis grouped co-occurring TCRs with DBSCAN, adding TCRdist sequence similarity when clustering within HLA-allele-positive subsets. Co-occurrence clustering excluded repertoires with fewer than 30,000 or more than 120,000 public chains, plus five with anomalous nucleotide sharing. TCRdb re-hosts the immuneACCESS table, in-frame sequences only. Its copies lack some clones; in the studies checked, an unresolved V gene accounts for under half of them, and the cause for the rest is not known. V and J calls and clone size come straight from that table; D and trimming were deduced from the DNA. The sample has around 87,000 clones on record, 76% of them singletons. The top ten constitute roughly 3% of the sample.

The paper's findings and limits, for the study overall: The authors suggested that the approach could potentially be generalized to other disease states and immunological phenotypes. Over 15 rarely observed V segments, including chromosome 9 orphons, were excluded from the earlier analysis of 550 to 700 of the donors because counts were too low. A later analysis reported that several top co-occurrence clusters appeared linked to parvovirus B19, influenza, CMV and Epstein-Barr virus. Because HLA typing was unavailable for some donors at each locus, only the typed subset was used in association tests. Most CMV-associated TCR beta chains appeared to be HLA-restricted in a later analysis, and the HLA associations seemed to be driven largely by CMV exposure. A further reported finding was that TCR beta sequences accurately predicted the HLA-A and HLA-B alleles for most subjects in the first cohort. Linkage disequilibrium might explain the correlated functional status among segregating V segments, but an unknown experimental factor could not be excluded. In a later analysis, the rate of TCR association differed among HLA loci, with DRB1 alleles having the most associated TCRs and HLA-C alleles having the fewest. The presence/absence analyses assumed that sequencing depth was roughly uniform across donors, and that assumption may not be true. A cluster of highly shared sequence variants was judged likely to be a technical artifact of the sequencing pipeline. CMV serostatus was the only immune exposure information available for the cohort. In a later genetic analysis, a missense DCLRE1C variant was associated with V-gene and J-gene trimming of TCR beta chains, and the association was replicated in an independent cohort. The cohort was sequenced for TCR beta chains only, and without alpha or paired-chain data the features that could be detected were limited. Compared with equally common non-associated chains, HLA-associated TCR beta chains in a later analysis were more clonally expanded and had lower generation probabilities. Broadly in line with IMGT annotations, most TCR beta V segments showed up in productive rearrangements about 87% or about 30% of the time in an earlier analysis of some 590 of the donors. While some public TCRs were present in many individuals, most TCR sequences turned up only very rarely across donors. The study listed around 160 TCR beta chains as associated with cytomegalovirus. At a false discovery rate of 0.05, a later analysis linked under 20,000 TCR beta sequences to specific HLA alleles. According to a later genetic analysis, donors in an Asian-associated ancestry cluster had fewer N-insertions in productive TCRs than the roughly 700-donor mean. Three of the identified cytomegalovirus-associated TCR beta chains were confirmed in vitro to be specific for cytomegalovirus antigens. When HLA alleles, especially DR and DQ, strongly co-occurred, attributing TCR associations to individual alleles was difficult. The classifier was reported to diagnose cytomegalovirus status with high specificity and sensitivity in both the original and validation cohorts. The 87-base-pair reads could not distinguish some IMGT-functional V segments, including TRBV6-2 and TRBV6-3, so those segments were excluded.

As to this clone: The antigen it binds to is not known. Per-base quality was not reported, and no clone a single base away is much larger than it.

This TCR was sampled from a middle-aged man in good health and CMV-seronegative. This chain is built from TRBV5-4 and TRBJ1-1; 11 nucleotides in the junction match TRBD1. Material: PBMCs. CDR3 region: CASSLAGTGGTEAFF. The sequence in DNA is TGTGCCAGCAGCTTGGCAGGGACAGGGGGTACTGAAGCTTTCTTT. Beyond the CDR3, the reference TRBV5-4 and TRBJ1-1 genes provide the residues; the full variable domain reads: ETGVTQSPTHLIKTRGQQVTLRCSSQSGHNTVSWYQQALGQGPQFIFQYYREEENGRGNFPPRFSGLQFPNYSSELNVNALELDDSALYLCASSLAGTGGTEAFFGQGTRLTVV.